The source of this T cell receptor (beta chain) is a study of beta chain features in type 1 diabetes. Findings and caveats of the study: Patients with Type 1 diabetes showed moderately but significantly shorter TCRB CDR3s in all four CD4+ subsets.

Of the isolated RNA, all was reverse transcribed, and so the sequenced material was expressed TCRB transcripts. The method was immunoSEQ multiplex PCR; TCRdb's version includes in-frame clones alone and lacks a portion of them. Among 350,000 to 400,000 clones listed, approximately 12% were seen once. In the case of this clone: Its antigen is still unknown.

Sequencing was performed on naive CD4+ T cells from blood. The clonotype comes from a woman under 30 with type 1 diabetes.

CDR3 nucleotides: TGTGCCAGCAGTTTTCAGGGGAATGAGCAGTTCTTC. This sequence encodes CASSFQGNEQFF. The chain employs TRBV28 and TRBJ2-1, with D perhaps TRBD1 (6 bases). This CDR3 region has 12 residues. Trimming cost V 3 bases and J 7 bases, with 7 bases left between them. CDR1 MDHEN and CDR2 SYDVKM come from the germline V gene.